What follows describes a single T cell receptor (beta chain). This sample was included in a study of PD-L1 blockade in urothelial cancer. The wider study: About 85% of the roughly 30 patients were males with bladder-origin urothelial cancer.

Noted time point: pretreatment peripheral blood. CDR3 size: 17 residues. Trimming shortened V by 5 bases and J by 1 base, and 17 bases separated the two germline ends. Germline V gives CDR1 SGHTA, CDR2 FQGNSA. Sequencing used immunoSEQ multiplex PCR; TCRdb keeps in-frame clones, though not all of them. The sample lists roughly 130,000 clones; about four fifths were seen once. The rearrangement uses TRBV7-2 and TRBJ1-4, with D possibly TRBD1 on 5 matching bases. This TCR derives from a man in his fifties with urothelial cancer. The material sequenced was PBMCs, taken around atezolizumab (anti-PD-L1) treatment. CDR3 DNA: TGTGCCAGCAGCACCCAACGCGGGGCCGGAACTAATGAAAAACTGTTTTTT. Translated, it gives CASSTQRGAGTNEKLFF.